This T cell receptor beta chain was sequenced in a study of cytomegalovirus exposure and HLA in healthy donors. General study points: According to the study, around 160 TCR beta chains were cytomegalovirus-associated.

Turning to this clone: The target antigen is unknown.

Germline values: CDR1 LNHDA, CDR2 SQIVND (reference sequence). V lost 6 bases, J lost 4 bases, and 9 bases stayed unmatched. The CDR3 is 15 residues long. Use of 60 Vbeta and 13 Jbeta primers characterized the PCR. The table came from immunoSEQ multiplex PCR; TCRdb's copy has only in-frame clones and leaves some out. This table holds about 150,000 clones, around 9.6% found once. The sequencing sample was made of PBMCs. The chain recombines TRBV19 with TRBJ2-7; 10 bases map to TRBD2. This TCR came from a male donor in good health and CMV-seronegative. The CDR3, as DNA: TGTGCCAGTAGCTTTGCGGGAGCGGGAGGGTACGAGCAGTACTTC. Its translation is CASSFAGAGGYEQYF.